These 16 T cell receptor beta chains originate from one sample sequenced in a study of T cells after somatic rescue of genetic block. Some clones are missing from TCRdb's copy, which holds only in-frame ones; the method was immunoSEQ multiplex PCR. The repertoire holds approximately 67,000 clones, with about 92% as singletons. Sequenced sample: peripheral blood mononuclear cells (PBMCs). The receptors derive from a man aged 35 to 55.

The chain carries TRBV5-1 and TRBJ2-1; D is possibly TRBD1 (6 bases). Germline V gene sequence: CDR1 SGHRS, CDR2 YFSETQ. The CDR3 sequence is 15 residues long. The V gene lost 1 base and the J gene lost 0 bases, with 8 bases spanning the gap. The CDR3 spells CASSLQGNSYNEQFF. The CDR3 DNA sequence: TGCGCCAGCAGCTTGCAGGGGAACTCCTACAATGAGCAGTTCTTC.

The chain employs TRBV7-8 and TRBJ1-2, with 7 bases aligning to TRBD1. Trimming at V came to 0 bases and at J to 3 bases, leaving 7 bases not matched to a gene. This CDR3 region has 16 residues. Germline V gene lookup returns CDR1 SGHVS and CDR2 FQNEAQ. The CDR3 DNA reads TGTGCCAGCAGCTTAGCATCAGGGGGATCAGACTATGGCTACACCTTC. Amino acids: CASSLASGGSDYGYTF.

CDR3 loop: CASSPPMRATDTQYF. The DNA of the CDR3 is TGTGCCAGCAGCCCGCCTATGCGGGCCACAGATACGCAGTATTTT. The V gene is TRBV5-4, the J gene TRBJ2-3; D perhaps matches TRBD2 (5 bases). V dropped 4 bases and J dropped 2 bases, with 14 bases sitting between them. The germline V gene has CDR1 SGHNT and CDR2 YYREEE (reference sequence). The CDR3 has 15 amino acids.

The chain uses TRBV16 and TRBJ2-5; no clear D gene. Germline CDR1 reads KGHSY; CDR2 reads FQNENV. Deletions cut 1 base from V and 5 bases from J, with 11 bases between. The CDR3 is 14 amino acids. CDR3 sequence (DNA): TGTGCCAGCAGCCAATTTTCAGAAGGGGAGACCCAGTACTTC. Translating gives CASSQFSEGETQYF.

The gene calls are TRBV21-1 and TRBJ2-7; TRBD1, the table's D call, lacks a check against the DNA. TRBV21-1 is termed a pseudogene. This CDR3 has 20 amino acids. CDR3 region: CASSKEVGDRVLARSYEQYF. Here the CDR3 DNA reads TGTGCCAGCAGCAAAGAGGTCGGGGACAGGGTCTTGGCAAGATCCTACGAGCAGTACTTC.

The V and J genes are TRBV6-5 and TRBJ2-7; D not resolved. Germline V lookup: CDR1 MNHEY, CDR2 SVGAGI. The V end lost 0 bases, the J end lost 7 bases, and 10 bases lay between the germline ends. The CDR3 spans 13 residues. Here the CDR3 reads CASSYSTGLEQYF. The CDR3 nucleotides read TGTGCCAGCAGTTACTCGACGGGCTTAGAGCAGTACTTC.

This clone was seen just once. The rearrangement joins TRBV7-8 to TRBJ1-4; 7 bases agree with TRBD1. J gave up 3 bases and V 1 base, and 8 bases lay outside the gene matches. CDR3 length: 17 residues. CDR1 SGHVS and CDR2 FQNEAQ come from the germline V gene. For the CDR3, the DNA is TGTGCCAGCAGCTTAGGGCGGGGGGGACAGTCTAATGAAAAACTGTTTTTT. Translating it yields CASSLGRGGQSNEKLFF.

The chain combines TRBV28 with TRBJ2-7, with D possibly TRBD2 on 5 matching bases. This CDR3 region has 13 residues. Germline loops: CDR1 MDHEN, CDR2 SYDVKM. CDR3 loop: CVTGEGDGNKQYF. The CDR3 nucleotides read TGTGTGACTGGTGAGGGAGATGGAAACAAGCAGTACTTC.

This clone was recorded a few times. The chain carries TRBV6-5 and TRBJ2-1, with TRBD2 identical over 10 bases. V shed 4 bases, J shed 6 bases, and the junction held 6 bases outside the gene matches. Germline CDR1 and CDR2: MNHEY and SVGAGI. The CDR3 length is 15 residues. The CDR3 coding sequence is TGTGCCAGCAGTTTGCTAGCGGGAGTAGGCAATGAGCAGTTCTTC. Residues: CASSLLAGVGNEQFF.

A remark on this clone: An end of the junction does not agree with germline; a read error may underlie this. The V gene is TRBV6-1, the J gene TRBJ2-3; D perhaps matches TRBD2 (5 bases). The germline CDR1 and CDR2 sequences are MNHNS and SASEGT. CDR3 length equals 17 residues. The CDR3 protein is CASSEALASSSIDTQYF. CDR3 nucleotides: TGTGCCAGCAGTGAAGCGCTCGCTAGCTCTAGCATAGATACGCAGTATTTT.

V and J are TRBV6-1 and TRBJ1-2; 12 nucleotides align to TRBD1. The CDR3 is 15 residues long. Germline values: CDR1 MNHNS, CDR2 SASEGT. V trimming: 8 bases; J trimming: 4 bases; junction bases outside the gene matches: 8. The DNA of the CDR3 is TGTGCCAGCGGAGGGACAGGGGGCTGGAGCTATGGCTACACCTTC. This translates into CASGGTGGWSYGYTF.

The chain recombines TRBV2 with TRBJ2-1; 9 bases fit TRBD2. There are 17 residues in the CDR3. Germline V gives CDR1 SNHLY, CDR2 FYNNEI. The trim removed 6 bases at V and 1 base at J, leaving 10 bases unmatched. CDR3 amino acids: CASRQQGGLASYNEQFF. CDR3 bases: TGTGCCAGCAGACAACAGGGCGGACTAGCGTCCTACAATGAGCAGTTCTTC.

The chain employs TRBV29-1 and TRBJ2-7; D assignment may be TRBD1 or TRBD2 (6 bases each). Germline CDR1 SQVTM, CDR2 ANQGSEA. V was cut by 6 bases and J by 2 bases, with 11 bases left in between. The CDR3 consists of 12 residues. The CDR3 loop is CSVPGATYEQYF. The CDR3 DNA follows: TGCAGCGTCCCGGGGGCCACCTACGAGCAGTACTTC.

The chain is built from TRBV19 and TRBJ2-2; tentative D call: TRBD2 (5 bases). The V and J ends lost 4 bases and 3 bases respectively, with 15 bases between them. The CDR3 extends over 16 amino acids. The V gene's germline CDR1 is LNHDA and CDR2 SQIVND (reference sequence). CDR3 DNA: TGTGCCAGTAGTACCCGGCTAGCTGGGGACACCGGGGAGCTGTTTTTT. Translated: CASSTRLAGDTGELFF.

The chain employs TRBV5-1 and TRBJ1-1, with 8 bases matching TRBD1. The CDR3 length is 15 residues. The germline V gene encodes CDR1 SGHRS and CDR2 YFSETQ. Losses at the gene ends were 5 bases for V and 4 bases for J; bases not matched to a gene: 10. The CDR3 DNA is TGCGCCAGCAGACTGGTCCTCACAGGGGGCACTGAAGCTTTCTTT. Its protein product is CASRLVLTGGTEAFF. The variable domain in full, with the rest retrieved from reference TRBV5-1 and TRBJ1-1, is KAGVTQTPRYLIKTRGQQVTLSCSPISGHRSVSWYQQTPGQGLQFLFEYFSETQRNKGNFPGRFSGRQFSNSRSEMNVSTLELGDSALYLCASRLVLTGGTEAFFGQGTRLTVV.

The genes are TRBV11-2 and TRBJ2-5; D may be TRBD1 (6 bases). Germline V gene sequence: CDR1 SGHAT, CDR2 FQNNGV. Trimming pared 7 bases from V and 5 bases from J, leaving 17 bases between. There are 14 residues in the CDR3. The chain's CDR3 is CASTWDMTSETQYF. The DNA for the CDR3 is TGTGCCAGCACCTGGGACATGACTTCTGAGACCCAGTACTTC.